A single sample is the source of the 10 T cell receptor beta chains below, sequenced in a study of long-term antiretroviral therapy in people with HIV. Version v3.0 of the immunoSEQ assay ran at survey level. The method was immunoSEQ multiplex PCR; TCRdb's version includes in-frame clones alone and lacks a portion of them. In the table there are about 32,000 clones, 85% of which are singletons. The source was unsorted PBMCs, collected roughly 3.3 years after starting antiretroviral therapy. Receptor source: a man younger than 30 with HIV.

The chain links TRBV2 to TRBJ2-3; 8 nucleotides agree with TRBD2. Germline V CDR1 and CDR2: SNHLY, FYNNEI. The J segment lost 5 bases and the V segment lost 7 bases, leaving 11 bases of the junction unmatched. The CDR3 totals 15 residues. CDR3 coding DNA: TGTGCCAGCAACGTGGGAGCGGGAGAAAAAGATACGCAGTATTTT. Its protein product is CASNVGAGEKDTQYF.

The V and J genes are TRBV9 and TRBJ1-2, with D perhaps matching TRBD1 (5 bases). The ends were cut back, 0 bases at V and 6 bases at J, with 21 bases in the middle. The CDR3 runs 17 residues. The germline V gene has CDR1 SGDLS and CDR2 YYNGEE. CDR3 residues: CASSVEKEGEDPNGYTF. In DNA, the CDR3 is TGTGCCAGCAGCGTAGAAAAGGAAGGGGAGGATCCGAATGGCTACACCTTC.

This sequence joins TRBV18 and TRBJ2-5; weak D call: TRBD2 (6 bases). Trimming shortened V by 4 bases and J by 4 bases, and 10 bases separated the two germline ends. This CDR3 region has 13 residues. Germline V lookup: CDR1 KGHSH, CDR2 LQKENI. CDR3 nucleotide sequence: TGTGCCAGCTCACGCGGGACCCTAGAGACCCAGTACTTC. Translating gives CASSRGTLETQYF.

CDR3 DNA: TGTGCCAGCAGTTACCAGACAGGGAAAGCTTTCTTT. Translation: CASSYQTGKAFF. The chain is built from TRBV6-5 and TRBJ1-1, with 7 bases fitting TRBD1. This CDR3 region has 12 residues. The V segment lost 2 bases and the J segment 9 bases; nucleotides outside the gene matches: 3. CDR1 and CDR2 from the germline V gene are MNHEY and SVGAGI.

The chain is built from TRBV9 and TRBJ2-7; TRBD2 agrees at 11 bases. V gave up 4 bases and J gave up 3 bases; unmatched junction bases: 3. Germline V CDR1 and CDR2: SGDLS, YYNGEE. The CDR3 spans 14 residues. The CDR3 bases are TGTGCCAGCAGCATCACTAGCGGGAGCTACGAGCAGTACTTC. It translates to CASSITSGSYEQYF.

CDR3 in amino acids: CSAAPGAVNEKLFF. DNA of the CDR3: TGCAGCGCCGCCCCCGGGGCGGTTAATGAAAAACTGTTTTTT. The V and J genes are TRBV29-1 and TRBJ1-4; a possible D gene is TRBD1 (5 bases). CDR1 SQVTM and CDR2 ANQGSEA come from the germline V gene. The germline V and J ends were trimmed by 7 bases and 4 bases, with 16 bases remaining between them. CDR3 length: 14 amino acids.

The chain carries TRBV16 and TRBJ2-7; D is unclear. This CDR3 spans 13 amino acids. CDR1 and CDR2 from the germline V gene are KGHSY and FQNENV. V was pared by 6 bases and J by 4 bases, with 13 bases between. The CDR3 region has the DNA TGTGCCAGCAGTCCCATCGCCCCATACGAGCAGTACTTC. Translated: CASSPIAPYEQYF.

This rearrangement joins TRBV14 to TRBJ2-7, with 9 bases that match TRBD1. This CDR3 has 13 residues. V was clipped by 6 bases and J by 3 bases; unmatched bases: 3. The germline gives CDR1 SGHDN, CDR2 FVKESK. The CDR3 coding sequence is TGTGCCAGCAGGCCGGGACAGGGCTACGAGCAGTACTTC. It is translated as CASRPGQGYEQYF.

This rearrangement joins TRBV16 to TRBJ2-3; TRBD2 matches at 12 bases. CDR3 size: 16 residues. Germline CDR1 and CDR2: KGHSY and FQNENV. Trimming at V came to 2 bases and at J to 0 bases, leaving 0 bases not matched to a gene. Here the CDR3 reads CASSQGTSGSTDTQYF. CDR3 DNA sequence: TGTGCCAGCAGCCAAGGGACTAGCGGGAGCACAGATACGCAGTATTTT.

In DNA, the CDR3 is TGTGCCAGCAGCTTAATCCCGGGACAGGGGGACAATGAGCAGTTCTTC. Its protein is CASSLIPGQGDNEQFF. The chain recombines TRBV14 with TRBJ2-1; 11 bases line up with TRBD1. CDR1 SGHDN and CDR2 FVKESK come from the germline V gene. The V segment lost 5 bases and the J segment 5 bases; nucleotides outside the gene matches: 8. The CDR3 runs to 16 residues.